Listed below are T cell receptor beta chains from one sample, sequenced in a study of beta chain features in type 1 diabetes. The assay was immunoSEQ multiplex PCR, and TCRdb's table has in-frame clones only and misses some. Counted here are just over 450,000 clones, around 30% occurring once; the ten biggest clones make up 0.05% to 0.07%. The sample comprised naive CD4+ T cells from blood. These TCRs come from a man aged 18 to 30 in good health. Each CDR3 is given with its conserved first and last residue. Each record gives: J gene, D gene, clone size, V gene, CDR3 DNA, CDR3 protein. The D gene is left open where the match is weak. Size is omitted from some rows. Given values are once, few, many or a class for expanded clones.

>TRBJ2-1|TRBD2|-|TRBV30
TGTGCCTGGAGCCTGACTAGCGGGGGTTACAATGAGCAGTTCTTC
CAWSLTSGGYNEQFF
>TRBJ1-3|-|once|TRBV29-1
TGCAGCGTTTCGGACGCTTTCTCTGGAAACACCATATATTTT
CSVSDAFSGNTIYF
>TRBJ2-3|TRBD1|-|TRBV30
TGTGCCTACTACCGGGACAGGGACGCGACAGATACGCAGTATTTT
CAYYRDRDATDTQYF
>TRBJ2-7|-|few|TRBV29-1
TGCAGCGTTGCAGACGTTTCCTACGAGCAGTACTTC
CSVADVSYEQYF
>TRBJ2-1|-|few|TRBV10-3
TGTGCCATCAGTGAGTCTGGCCCCTCTGGGAATGAGCAGTTCTTC
CAISESGPSGNEQFF
>TRBJ2-3|TRBD2|few|TRBV7-9
TGTGCCAGCAGCTTGGCTAGCGGGAGTGTAGGCACAGATACGCAGTATTTT
CASSLASGSVGTDTQYF
>TRBJ1-2|-|-|TRBV5-1
TGCGCCAGCAGCGGCACCGGCCTCCGTTCCTATGGCTACACCTTC
CASSGTGLRSYGYTF
>TRBJ1-1|-|-|TRBV20-1
TGCAGTGCTTACAGCCTTTATGAAGCTTTCTTT
CSAYSLYEAFF
>TRBJ2-7|TRBD1|few|TRBV30
TGTGCCTCCACCCGGGACAGTCTAACCTACGAGCAGTACTTC
CASTRDSLTYEQYF
>TRBJ1-2|-|few|TRBV10-3
TGTGCCATCAGTGCACCCAACCAGGGGTATGGCTACACCTTC
CAISAPNQGYGYTF
>TRBJ2-5|-|few|TRBV2
TGTGCCAGCAGTGAAGTCCAGGAGACCCAGTACTTC
CASSEVQETQYF
>TRBJ1-2|TRBD1|-|TRBV27
TGTGCCAGCAGTTTAAACCGACAGGGTGACTATGGCTACACCTTC
CASSLNRQGDYGYTF
>TRBJ2-6|TRBD1|few|TRBV28
TGTGCCAGCAAGAGGGCCGGGACAGCCCGCTCTGGGGCCAACGTCCTGACTTTC
CASKRAGTARSGANVLTF
>TRBJ2-1|-|-|TRBV19
TGTGCCAGTAGCCAACCGGGTCACTACAATGAGCAGTTCTTC
CASSQPGHYNEQFF
>TRBJ2-5|-|few|TRBV9
TGTGCCAGCAGCCCGATGGGGGTCATGGAGACCCAGTACTTC
CASSPMGVMETQYF
>TRBJ2-1|-|-|TRBV7-9
TGTGCCAGCAGCCCTGGGACTCCCGGGACTAGGACAGGGGAGCAGTTCTTC
CASSPGTPGTRTGEQFF
>TRBJ1-4|-|-|TRBV30
TGTGCCTGGACCGCGAAGCAGGGTTGGAAACTGTTTTTT
CAWTAKQGWKLFF
>TRBJ2-1|-|-|TRBV29-1
TGCAGCGTTGGCCTTGTGATCCACCATGAGCAGTTCTTC
CSVGLVIHHEQFF
>TRBJ2-7|-|-|TRBV29-1
TGCAGCGCGTCAGACGGTTACTCCTACGAGCAGTACTTC
CSASDGYSYEQYF
>TRBJ2-6|-|-|TRBV7-9
TGTGCCAGCAGCTTGCTAGCTGGGGCCAACGTCCTGACTTTC
CASSLLAGANVLTF
>TRBJ2-1|TRBD2|-|TRBV5-4
TGTGCCAGCAGCCAACAGACTAGCGACAATGAGCAGTTCTTC
CASSQQTSDNEQFF
>TRBJ2-7|-|-|TRBV7-9
TGTGCCAGCAGCTCGGGGGCGATGCAGTACTTC
CASSSGAMQYF
>TRBJ2-3|TRBD2|-|TRBV18
TGTGCCAGCTCACCACCGAATCTAGCGGGACGGGATACGCAGTATTTT
CASSPPNLAGRDTQYF